This T cell receptor (beta chain) was sequenced in a study of spatial heterogeneity in lung cancer. In the study overall: Fewer alpha-chain than beta-chain sequences were consistently detected.

Every TCR cDNA molecule bore a unique molecular identifier. TCRdb independently ran MiXCR on the 5' RACE reads; one entry per CDR3 protein. Of tens of thousands of distinct CDR3 sequences listed, roughly 12% were seen once; the top ten hold about 41%. The ends lost 0 bases at V and 5 bases at J; junction bases unmatched: 12. The CDR3 contains 16 residues. Germline V lookup: CDR1 DFQATT, CDR2 SNEGSKA (reference sequence). Time point here: sample taken at primary tumor resection. Unsorted whole RNA samples from tumor, nontumor lung or frozen PBMC were sequenced. The TCR was taken from a male donor with early-stage non-small cell lung cancer. The source material was PBMCs, sampled at surgery. This chain connects TRBV20-1 to TRBJ2-5, with 7 bases lining up with TRBD1. CDR3 DNA: TGCAGTGCTAGAGATCGCAACAGGGGATCGGTCGAGACCCAGTACTTC. It specifies CSARDRNRGSVETQYF.